The sequence of this TCR beta chain was determined in a study of shared clonotypes between healthy human individuals. Points on this clone: Antigen: not known.

The germline gives CDR1 SNHLY, CDR2 FYNNEI. V was trimmed by 6 bases and J by 3 bases, leaving 4 bases between them. The CDR3 extends over 11 amino acids. Study findings and constraints: Naive subsets generally exceeded memory subsets in estimated richness. Expectations were that clonotype sharing among donors would be affected by sequencing depth.

Each replicate PCR on the sorted subsets used roughly 210 ng DNA (approximately 27,000 T cell genomes). Method: immunoSEQ multiplex PCR; TCRdb's copy keeps in-frame clones and lacks some. The sample lists around 2.1 million clones; about 93% were seen once. Cells designated naive CD8 were CD45RO-negative and were positively selected for CCR7, with terminally differentiated effector memory CD45RA+ cells excluded. Sequencing was done on a sample of naive CD8+ T cells from PBMCs. This receptor was taken from a man aged 18 to 29 in good health. Some clones in this sample may be carry-over from other donors' samples. V and J are TRBV2 and TRBJ2-3; D gene uncertain. This CDR3 reads CASSLTDTQYF. The CDR3 coding sequence is TGTGCCAGCAGCCTAACAGATACGCAGTATTTT.